The sequence of this T cell receptor (beta chain) was determined in a study of regulatory dendritic cells for organ transplantation. A word on this clone: Its antigen remains unknown.

Sorted subsets were CFSE-labeled and cultured roughly five days with allogeneic dendritic cells. V lost 6 bases and J 6 bases, leaving 16 bases between the germline ends. The germline gives CDR1 LNHDA, CDR2 SQIVND (reference sequence). The CDR3 has 14 residues. Data came from immunoSEQ multiplex PCR; TCRdb stores just in-frame clones and leaves some out. The sample consists of about 11,000 clones, roughly 70% of them appearing once. This clonotype was sampled from a human donor in good health. Sequencing was done on a sample of memory CD4+ T cells from blood cultured with regulatory dendritic cells. Subset described: CD45RO+ memory T cells. J is TRBJ2-3 and V is TRBV19, with D perhaps TRBD2 (6 bases). The CDR3 region is CASREAGRGDTQYF. CDR3 in DNA: TGTGCCAGTAGAGAAGCGGGCCGGGGGGATACGCAGTATTTT. Using reference TRBV19 and TRBJ2-3 for the parts outside the CDR3, the full variable domain is DGGITQSPKYLFRKEGQNVTLSCEQNLNHDAMYWYRQDPGQGLRLIYYSQIVNDFQKGDIAEGYSVSREKKESFPLTVTSAQKNPTAFYLCASREAGRGDTQYFGPGTRLTVL.